This entry is about one TCR beta chain. Its antigen is not yet known. No clone much larger than this one lies a single base away; base qualities are absent. The data derive from a study of blood T cell repertoires in COVID-19 (dated by TCRdb to about 2020). About the investigation overall: The collaborator samples originated in the United States, Italy and Spain and spanned the acute and convalescent phases of COVID-19. Where available, HLA class I and class II types were obtained from metadata supplied by the sample provider rather than from assay-based typing. The samples were drawn from the first 160 participants of the ongoing ImmuneRACE study and from about 1,200 subjects provided by 6 global collaborators. The repertoires were released in a freely available public database meant as a resource for research on the immune response to SARS-CoV-2. The sample metadata nearly always contained a de-identified subject ID, COVID-19 status, age in years and sex. The prospective study material was composed of cDNA or gDNA derived from T cells, B-cell-depleted T cells, or PBMCs. Deeply sampled blood TCRbeta repertoires from subjects exposed to, actively infected with, or recovered from COVID-19 were included in the dataset.

The CDR3 starts with the cysteine, ends with the phenylalanine, and has 14 residues. Left in the record is the CDR3 DNA by itself, 42 bases read in frame from the first base. From the germline V gene, CDR1 is SGHVS and CDR2 is FNYEAQ. Clipping removes 4 bases from V and 6 bases from J, with 3 as the unmatched junction base count. In the prospective study, participants were roughly 18 to 89 years old, resided in fewer than 25 geographic areas of the United States, and were enrolled through a virtual design. In the prospective study, participants were assigned to cohorts based on the clinical history participants reported in a screening survey and a study questionnaire. In the prospective study, whole blood, serum and a nasopharyngeal or oropharyngeal swab were collected from each participant by mobile phlebotomists. Participants in the prospective study had the option to provide additional blood draws and questionnaires over an approximately 2-month period. Prospective study blood samples were shipped either frozen or at room temperature before DNA extraction.

TCRbeta CDR3 regions were amplified from genomic DNA using the immunoSEQ Assay, a bias-controlled multiplex PCR. Turning to the authors' computational methods: Within the assay, amplification of reference gene primers was used to estimate how many nucleated cells each sample contained. Sequence reads were collapsed and filtered to measure the absolute abundance of every unique TCRbeta CDR3 rearrangement. For each sample, productive Simpson clonality was calculated by taking the square root of Simpson's diversity index across productive rearrangements. TCRdb holds this immuneACCESS table with in-frame rearrangements only. Some clones are missing; in checked studies, unresolved V genes explain under half, and the rest has no known cause. V, J and clone size were drawn from that table, and D and trimming were deduced from the DNA. The sample data list under 300,000 clones, and roughly nine tenths of these were observed just once. The ten most abundant clones make up 1.2% of the sample.

The study at large found these results: The amount of clinical and demographic metadata varied by source and participant and was provided uncurated.

This receptor was taken from a human donor in a cohort exposed to, infected with or recovered from COVID-19 (not recorded which). The donor label of this sample is uncertain. This chain joins TRBV7-6 to TRBJ1-4; 9 nucleotides in the junction match TRBD1. Sequenced input: PBMCs or T cells enriched from blood (not recorded which). CDR3 sequence: CASSSGQGYEKLFF. The nucleotides are TGTGCCAGCAGCTCGGGACAGGGATATGAAAAACTGTTTTTT.